Below, 24 T cell receptor beta chains from the same sample are listed, as sequenced in a study of CD8 T cells in ankylosing spondylitis. One entry per CDR3 protein results from TCRdb running MiXCR on the 5' RACE reads. This table holds around 23,000 distinct CDR3 sequences, about a sixth found once. Sample: blood. The origin of the receptors is a male donor with ankylosing spondylitis or in good health (not recorded which).

This clonotype occurred a few times. The chain combines TRBV7-3 with TRBJ1-1; D remains ambiguous. Germline loops: CDR1 SGHTA, CDR2 FQGTGA. There are 15 residues in the CDR3. V was clipped by 0 bases and J by 0 bases, with 8 bases between them. CDR3 sequence: CASSLTPLMNTEAFF. The CDR3 DNA is TGTGCCAGCAGCTTAACTCCGCTCATGAACACTGAAGCTTTCTTT.

This chain uses TRBV19 with TRBJ1-4; D unresolved. V was shortened by 5 bases and J by 0 bases, with 10 bases between the two germline ends. This CDR3 has 15 amino acids. Germline V CDR1 and CDR2: LNHDA, SQIVND (reference sequence). CDR3 DNA: TGTGCCAGTAGTCAGAGACTAACAACTAATGAAAAACTGTTTTTT. This codes for CASSQRLTTNEKLFF.

This clonotype was counted only a few times. The V call is TRBV29-1, the J call TRBJ2-6; no clear D gene. CDR1 is SQVTM, CDR2 ANQGSEA, per germline. The germline V and J ends were trimmed by 7 bases and 1 base, with 11 bases remaining between them. This CDR3 is 14 amino acids long. CDR3 coding DNA: TGCAGCGCCCAGACCCAATCTGGGGCCAACGTCCTGACTTTC. This codes for CSAQTQSGANVLTF.

The gene calls are TRBV12-3 or TRBV12-4 and TRBJ2-3; maybe TRBD2 (6 bases). The CDR3 loop spans 16 amino acids. V was cut by 5 bases and J by 5 bases, with 20 bases left in between. The CDR3 spells CASSPRRDSPGDTQYF. The CDR3 region has the DNA TGTGCCAGCAGTCCCCGAAGGGACTCCCCGGGAGATACGCAGTATTTT.

For this clonotype: A much larger clone differs by one base, so this may be a read error. The V call is TRBV7-2, the J call TRBJ2-3, with 8 bases lining up with TRBD2. The CDR3 loop spans 17 amino acids. The J segment lost 0 bases and the V segment lost 4 bases, leaving 9 bases of the junction unmatched. From germline, CDR1 is SGHTA and CDR2 FQGNSA. The CDR3 bases are TGTGCCAGCAGCTCGGGACTAGTGGGGCCGAGCACAGATACGCAGTATTTT. This sequence encodes CASSSGLVGPSTDTQYF.

This clonotype was counted a few times. The rearrangement joins TRBV20-1 to TRBJ2-5; D remains unclear. CDR3 length: 14 amino acids. Trimming removed 2 bases at V and 4 bases at J, with 14 bases between. Looked up from germline, CDR1 is DFQATT and CDR2 is SNEGSKA (reference sequence). The CDR3: CSARPPVTVETQYF. DNA for the CDR3: TGCAGTGCTAGACCCCCAGTAACCGTAGAGACCCAGTACTTC.

This rearrangement joins TRBV7-2 to TRBJ1-1, with D unclear. CDR1 and CDR2 (germline): SGHTA, FQGNSA. This CDR3 is built from 14 residues. V was trimmed by 1 base and J by 0 bases, leaving 6 bases between them. CDR3 sequence: CASSLDRVNTEAFF. The CDR3, as DNA: TGTGCCAGCAGCTTAGACCGAGTGAACACTGAAGCTTTCTTT. Full variable domain (missing parts from reference TRBV7-2 and TRBJ1-1): GAGVSQSPSNKVTEKGKDVELRCDPISGHTALYWYRQSLGQGLEFLIYFQGNSAPDKSGLPSDRFSAERTGGSVSTLTIQRTQQEDSAVYLCASSLDRVNTEAFFGQGTRLTVV.

This clonotype was seen ten or more times. For the CDR3, the DNA is TGTGCCATCGGCCAGACAGGGATGAATGAAAAACTGTTTTTT. Translated, it gives CAIGQTGMNEKLFF. J is TRBJ1-4 and V is TRBV10-3, with TRBD1 matching 7 bases. The CDR3 extends over 14 amino acids. Germline V lookup: CDR1 ENHRY, CDR2 SYGVKD. The ends lost 8 bases at V and 5 bases at J; junction bases unmatched: 8.

This clonotype was counted at least ten times. The rearrangement joins TRBV20-1 to TRBJ2-1; D is possibly TRBD1 (5 bases). The CDR3 length is 16 residues. V lost 4 bases and J 0 bases, leaving 16 bases between the germline ends. Germline V CDR1 and CDR2: DFQATT, SNEGSKA (reference sequence). CDR3 nucleotide sequence: TGCAGTGCTACCAACCAGGGAAAAAGCTCCTACAATGAGCAGTTCTTC. Amino acids: CSATNQGKSSYNEQFF.

This clonotype has just one count. The chain links TRBV18 to TRBJ2-2, with no clear D. CDR3 length equals 16 residues. Trimming left V 1 base short and J 3 bases short, with 12 bases between. Germline V gene lookup returns CDR1 KGHSH and CDR2 LQKENI. The CDR3 DNA is TGTGCCAGCTCACCACTTACTAAGACTGACACCGGGGAGCTGTTTTTT. The encoded protein is CASSPLTKTDTGELFF. The full variable domain, completed using reference TRBV18 and TRBJ2-2, is NAGVMQNPRHLVRRRGQEARLRCSPMKGHSHVYWYRQLPEEGLKFMVYLQKENIIDESGMPKERFSAEFPKEGPSILRIQQVVRGDSAAYFCASSPLTKTDTGELFFGEGSRLTVL.

Points on this clonotype: A much larger clone differs by one base, so this may be a read error. This chain uses TRBV2 with TRBJ1-5; D is possibly TRBD1 (6 bases). V gave up 6 bases and J gave up 5 bases, with 11 bases separating them. CDR1 is SNHLY, CDR2 FYNNEI, per germline. This CDR3 has 13 residues. The CDR3 here is CASRYRVDQPQHF. Written as DNA, the CDR3 is TGTGCCAGCAGGTACAGGGTTGATCAGCCCCAGCATTTT.

This clonotype was counted at least ten times. The chain has TRBV11-2 and TRBJ2-4; 7 bases map to TRBD2. The trim removed 5 bases at V and 2 bases at J, leaving 6 bases unmatched. Germline assignment: CDR1 SGHAT and CDR2 FQNNGV. This CDR3 spans 15 amino acids. CDR3 sequence: CASSLTGRPKNIQYF. CDR3 nucleotide sequence: TGTGCCAGCAGCCTAACCGGGAGGCCCAAAAACATTCAGTACTTC.

This clonotype was detected many times. This chain links TRBV20-1 with TRBJ2-1; D is undetermined. The V end lost 1 base, the J end lost 5 bases, and 3 bases lay between the germline ends. Germline V gene sequence: CDR1 DFQATT, CDR2 SNEGSKA (reference sequence). The CDR3 loop spans 11 amino acids. The CDR3 loop is CSARGDNEQFF. CDR3 bases: TGCAGTGCTAGAGGAGACAATGAGCAGTTCTTC.

This clonotype was seen repeatedly, ten times or more. The CDR3 DNA reads as TGCGCCAGCAGCGCGGACTGGGTCGAGCAGTACTTC. Protein: CASSADWVEQYF. The genes are TRBV5-1 and TRBJ2-7, with a weak D call TRBD2 (5 bases). The CDR3 has 12 residues. V gave up 4 bases and J gave up 6 bases, with 11 bases separating them. Germline V gene data show CDR1 as SGHRS and CDR2 as YFSETQ.

J is TRBJ2-1 and V is TRBV12-3 or TRBV12-4; D is possibly TRBD1 or TRBD2 (6 bases each). The CDR3 is 15 amino acids. V lost 6 bases, J lost 8 bases, and 20 bases lay in between. Here the CDR3 reads CASRATGRTGDEQFF. Written as DNA, the CDR3 is TGTGCCAGCAGGGCGACAGGCCGCACGGGGGATGAGCAGTTCTTC.

The gene calls are TRBV4-2 and TRBJ2-2; tentative D call: TRBD1 (6 bases). Looked up from germline, CDR1 is LGHNA and CDR2 is YNFKEQ. V lost 2 bases and J lost 7, with 14 bases in between. The CDR3 has 15 amino acids. The CDR3 region has the DNA TGTGCCAGCAGCCAAACCACAGGGTTGATCGGGGAGCTGTTTTTT. As protein: CASSQTTGLIGELFF.

This chain links TRBV5-4 with TRBJ2-1; D is possibly TRBD1 (5 bases). Trimming pared 4 bases from V and 8 bases from J, leaving 13 bases between. This CDR3 comprises 13 residues. Germline V gives CDR1 SGHNT, CDR2 YYREEE (reference sequence). The CDR3, as DNA: TGTGCCAGCAGCCCAAGCCCAGGGTATGAGCAGTTCTTC. This encodes CASSPSPGYEQFF.

This clonotype has ten or more counts. This chain joins TRBV5-1 and TRBJ2-3; a possible D gene is TRBD2 (5 bases). CDR1 and CDR2 from the germline V gene are SGHRS and YFSETQ. The germline V and J ends were trimmed by 5 bases and 0 bases, with 7 bases remaining between them. This CDR3 comprises 13 residues. The CDR3: CASSSGSTDTQYF. The CDR3, as DNA: TGCGCCAGCAGTTCGGGAAGCACAGATACGCAGTATTTT.

This chain uses TRBV7-3 with TRBJ1-5; 10 positions agree with TRBD1. With V trimmed by 4 bases and J by 1 base, 4 bases remained unmatched. CDR3 size: 16 residues. The germline CDR1 and CDR2 sequences are SGHTA and FQGTGA. This chain's CDR3 is CASSSGTGASNQPQHF. The CDR3 bases are TGTGCCAGCAGCTCGGGGACAGGGGCCAGCAATCAGCCCCAGCATTTT.

The rearrangement uses TRBV12-3 or TRBV12-4 and TRBJ2-3; a weak D match, TRBD1 (6 bases). This CDR3 region has 12 residues. V lost 7 bases to trimming and J lost 6 bases, with 11 bases between them. The CDR3 nucleotides read TGTGCCAGCACCTTTACAGGGGATACGCAGTATTTT. As protein: CASTFTGDTQYF.

This chain links TRBV11-2 with TRBJ2-2; tentative D call: TRBD2 (6 bases). Germline V CDR1 and CDR2: SGHAT, FQNNGV. V was clipped by 6 bases and J by 3 bases, with 11 bases between them. The CDR3 contains 14 residues. The DNA for the CDR3 is TGTGCCAGCAGTTGGGACTGGGACACCGGGGAGCTGTTTTTT. Its protein product is CASSWDWDTGELFF.

The chain recombines TRBV2 with TRBJ2-7; the match to TRBD1 covers 7 bases. This CDR3 region has 14 residues. Trimming cost V 4 bases and J 2 bases; bases outside gene matches: 5. CDR1 is SNHLY, CDR2 FYNNEI, per germline. The DNA for the CDR3 is TGTGCCAGCAGTGGGCGGCAGGGGGCCTACGAGCAGTACGTC. This encodes CASSGRQGAYEQYV.

The chain links TRBV28 to TRBJ2-1, with D perhaps matching TRBD1 (6 bases). Germline V gives CDR1 MDHEN, CDR2 SYDVKM. With 8 bases removed from V and 0 bases from J, the gap between germline ends came to 11 bases. The CDR3 has 14 residues. The CDR3 region has the DNA TGTGCCAGCGAAGAGGACAGCTCCTACAATGAGCAGTTCTTC. As protein: CASEEDSSYNEQFF.

This clonotype has just a few counts. This chain joins TRBV6-2 or TRBV6-3 and TRBJ1-1, with TRBD1 identical over 7 bases. Germline CDR1 MNHEY, CDR2 SVGEGT. V gave up 5 bases and J gave up 5 bases; unmatched junction bases: 8. The CDR3 runs to 14 residues. CDR3: CASSLQGRGTEAFF. The CDR3 nucleotides read TGTGCCAGCAGTCTACAGGGGAGAGGAACTGAAGCTTTCTTT.